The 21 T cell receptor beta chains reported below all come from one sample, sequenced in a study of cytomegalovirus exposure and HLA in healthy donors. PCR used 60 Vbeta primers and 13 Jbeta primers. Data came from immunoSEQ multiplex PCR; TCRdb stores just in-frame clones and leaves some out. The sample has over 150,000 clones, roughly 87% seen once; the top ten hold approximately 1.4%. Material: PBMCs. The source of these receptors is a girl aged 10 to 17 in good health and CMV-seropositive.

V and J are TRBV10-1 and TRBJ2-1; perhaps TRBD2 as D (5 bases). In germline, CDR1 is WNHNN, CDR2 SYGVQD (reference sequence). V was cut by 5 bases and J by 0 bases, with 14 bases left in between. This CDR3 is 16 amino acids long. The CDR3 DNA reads TGCGCCAGCAGTCCTTTCGGGGTGAGCTCCTACAATGAGCAGTTCTTC. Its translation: CASSPFGVSSYNEQFF.

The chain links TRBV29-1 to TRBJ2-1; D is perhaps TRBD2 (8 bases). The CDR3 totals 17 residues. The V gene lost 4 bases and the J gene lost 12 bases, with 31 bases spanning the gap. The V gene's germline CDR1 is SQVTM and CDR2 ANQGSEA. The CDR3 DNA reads TGCAGCGTTGGCCCACCCAGGGGGGGACTAGTTTTTGTGGGGCAGTTCTTC. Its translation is CSVGPPRGGLVFVGQFF.

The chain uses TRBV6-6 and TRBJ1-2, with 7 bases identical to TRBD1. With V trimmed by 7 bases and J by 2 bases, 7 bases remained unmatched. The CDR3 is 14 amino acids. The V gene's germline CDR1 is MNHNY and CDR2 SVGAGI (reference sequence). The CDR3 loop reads CASKQPGQNYGYTF. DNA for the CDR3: TGTGCCAGCAAGCAACCGGGACAGAACTATGGCTACACCTTC.

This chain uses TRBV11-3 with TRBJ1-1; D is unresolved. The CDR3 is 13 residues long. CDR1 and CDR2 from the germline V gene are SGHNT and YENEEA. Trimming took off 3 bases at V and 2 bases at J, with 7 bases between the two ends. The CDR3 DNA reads TGTGCCAGCAGCTTCGGGGAAAACACTGAAGCTTTCTTT. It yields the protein CASSFGENTEAFF.

In nucleotides, the CDR3 is TGTGCCAGCAGTGAACTAGGCAGCTCAACTAATGAAAAACTGTTTTTT. Its translation is CASSELGSSTNEKLFF. This sequence joins TRBV6-1 and TRBJ1-4; no clear D. The CDR3 spans 16 residues. Trimming removed 2 bases from V and 0 bases from J, with 10 bases in between. The V gene's germline CDR1 is MNHNS and CDR2 SASEGT.

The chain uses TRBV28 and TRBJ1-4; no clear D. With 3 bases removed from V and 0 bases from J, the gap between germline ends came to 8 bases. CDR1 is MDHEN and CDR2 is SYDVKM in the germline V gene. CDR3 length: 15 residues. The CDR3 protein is CASSFEAATNEKLFF. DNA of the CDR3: TGTGCCAGCAGTTTTGAGGCAGCAACTAATGAAAAACTGTTTTTT.

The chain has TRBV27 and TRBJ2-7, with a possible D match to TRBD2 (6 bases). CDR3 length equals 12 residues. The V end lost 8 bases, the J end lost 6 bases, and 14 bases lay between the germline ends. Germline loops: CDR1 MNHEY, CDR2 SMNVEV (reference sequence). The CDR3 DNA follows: TGTGCCAGCTCCCGCGGGGTAGGCGAGCAGTACTTC. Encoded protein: CASSRGVGEQYF.

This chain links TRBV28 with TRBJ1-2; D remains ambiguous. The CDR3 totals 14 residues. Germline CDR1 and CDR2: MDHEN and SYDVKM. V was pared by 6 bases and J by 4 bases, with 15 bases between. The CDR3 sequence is CASRIRGFFYGYTF. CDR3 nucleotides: TGTGCCAGCAGGATCCGAGGGTTTTTCTATGGCTACACCTTC.

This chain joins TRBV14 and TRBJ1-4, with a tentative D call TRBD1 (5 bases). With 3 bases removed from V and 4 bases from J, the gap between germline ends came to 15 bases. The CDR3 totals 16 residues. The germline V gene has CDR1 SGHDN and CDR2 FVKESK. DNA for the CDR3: TGTGCCAGCAGCCAGACAGCTACCCCTTTTAATGAAAAACTGTTTTTT. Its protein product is CASSQTATPFNEKLFF.

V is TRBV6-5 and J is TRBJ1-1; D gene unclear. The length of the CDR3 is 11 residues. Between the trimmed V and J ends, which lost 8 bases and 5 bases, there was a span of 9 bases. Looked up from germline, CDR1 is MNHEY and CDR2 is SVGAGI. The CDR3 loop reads CASLRQTEAFF. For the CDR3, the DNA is TGTGCCAGCCTGAGGCAGACTGAAGCTTTCTTT.

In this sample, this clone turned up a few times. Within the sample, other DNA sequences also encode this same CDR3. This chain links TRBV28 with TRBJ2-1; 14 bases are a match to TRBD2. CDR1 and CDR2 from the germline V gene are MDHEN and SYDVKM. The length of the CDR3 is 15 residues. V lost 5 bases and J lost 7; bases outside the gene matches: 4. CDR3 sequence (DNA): TGTGCCAGCAGTCCGGGACTAGCGGGGGTTAATGAGCAGTTCTTC. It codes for CASSPGLAGVNEQFF.

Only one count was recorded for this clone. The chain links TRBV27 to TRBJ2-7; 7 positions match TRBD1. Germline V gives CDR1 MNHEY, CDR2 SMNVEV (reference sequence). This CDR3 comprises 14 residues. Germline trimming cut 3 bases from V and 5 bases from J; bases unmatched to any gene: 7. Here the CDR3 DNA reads TGTGCCAGCAGTTTCTCCAGGGGGTCCCACGAGCAGTACTTC. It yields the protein CASSFSRGSHEQYF.

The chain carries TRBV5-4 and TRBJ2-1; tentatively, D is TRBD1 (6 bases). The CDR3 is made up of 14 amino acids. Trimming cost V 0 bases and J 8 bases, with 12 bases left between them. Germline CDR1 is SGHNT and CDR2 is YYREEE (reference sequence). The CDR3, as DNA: TGTGCCAGCAGCTTGGAAGACAGGTTCTATGAGCAGTTCTTC. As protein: CASSLEDRFYEQFF.

The CDR3 here is CSVPWGGQETQYF. In DNA form, the CDR3 reads TGCAGCGTTCCGTGGGGGGGACAAGAGACCCAGTACTTC. The J gene is TRBJ2-5, the V gene TRBV29-1; TRBD2 matches at 7 bases. The V gene end was trimmed by 5 bases and the J gene end by 2 bases; junction bases not matched to a gene: 5. The CDR3 has 13 residues. CDR1 SQVTM and CDR2 ANQGSEA come from the germline V gene.

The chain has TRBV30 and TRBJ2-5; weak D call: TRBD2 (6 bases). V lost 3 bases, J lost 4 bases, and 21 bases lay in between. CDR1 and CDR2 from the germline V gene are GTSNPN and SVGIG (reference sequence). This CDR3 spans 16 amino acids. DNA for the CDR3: TGTGCCTGGAGCGGTTTTGCGGGAACTTCGCTAGAGACCCAGTACTTC. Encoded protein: CAWSGFAGTSLETQYF. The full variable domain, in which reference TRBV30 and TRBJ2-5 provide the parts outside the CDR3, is SQTIHQWPATLVQPVGSPLSLECTVEGTSNPNLYWYRQAAGRGLQLLFYSVGIGQISSEVPQNLSASRPQDRQFILSSKKLLLSDSGFYLCAWSGFAGTSLETQYFGPGTRLLVL.

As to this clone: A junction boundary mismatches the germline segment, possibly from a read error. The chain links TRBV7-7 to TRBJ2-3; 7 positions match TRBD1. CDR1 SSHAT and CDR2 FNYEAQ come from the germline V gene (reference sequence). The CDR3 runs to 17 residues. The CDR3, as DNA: TGTGCTAGCAGCCCGATCACAGGGGTCTTCGGCACAGATACGCAGTATTTT. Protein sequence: CASSPITGVFGTDTQYF.

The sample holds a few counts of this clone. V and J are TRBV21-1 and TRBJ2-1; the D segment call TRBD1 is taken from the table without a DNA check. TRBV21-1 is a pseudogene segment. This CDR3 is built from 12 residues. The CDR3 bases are TGTGCCAGCCCCAGGGATTCCAATGAGCAGTTCTTC. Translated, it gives CASPRDSNEQFF.

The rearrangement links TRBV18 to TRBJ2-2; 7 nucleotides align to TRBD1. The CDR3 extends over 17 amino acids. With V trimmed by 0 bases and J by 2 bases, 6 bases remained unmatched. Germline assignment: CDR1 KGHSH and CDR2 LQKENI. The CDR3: CASSPPSGTENTGELFF. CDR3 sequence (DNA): TGTGCCAGCTCACCACCGAGTGGGACAGAAAACACCGGGGAGCTGTTTTTT.

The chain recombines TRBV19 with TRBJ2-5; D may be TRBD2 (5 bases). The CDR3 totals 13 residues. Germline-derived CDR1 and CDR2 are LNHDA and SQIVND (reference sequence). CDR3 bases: TGTGCGACTACAAGATGGGTGGAAGAGACCCAGTACTTC. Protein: CATTRWVEETQYF.

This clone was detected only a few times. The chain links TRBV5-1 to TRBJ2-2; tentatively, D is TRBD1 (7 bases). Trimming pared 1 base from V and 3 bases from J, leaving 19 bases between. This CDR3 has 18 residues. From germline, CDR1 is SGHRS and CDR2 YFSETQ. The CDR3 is CASSLMGGKGTDTGELFF. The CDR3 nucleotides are TGCGCCAGCAGCTTGATGGGAGGCAAAGGGACAGACACCGGGGAGCTGTTTTTT.

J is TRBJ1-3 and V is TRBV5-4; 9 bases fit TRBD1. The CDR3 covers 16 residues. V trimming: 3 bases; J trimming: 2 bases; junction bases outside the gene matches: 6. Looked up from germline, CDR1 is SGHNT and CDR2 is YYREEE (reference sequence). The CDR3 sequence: CASSSLDRGPGNTIYF. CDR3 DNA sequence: TGTGCCAGCAGCTCCTTGGACAGGGGCCCTGGAAACACCATATATTTT.